This paragraph reports one T cell receptor beta chain. This sample was taken from a study of blood T cell repertoires in COVID-19. Looking at the study overall: Sources were T cells, B-cell-depleted T cells, or PBMCs; the material itself was cDNA or gDNA.

The authors' processing: Reference gene primers were amplified, and this amplification served to estimate nucleated cell counts. The repertoire was sequenced with immunoSEQ multiplex PCR; TCRdb's copy has only in-frame clones and lacks some. That table supplies the V and J calls and clone size; D and trimming were determined from the DNA. The sample holds approximately 210,000 clones, roughly four fifths seen once. J was trimmed by 1 base and V by 2 bases; bases with no gene match: 5. The CDR3 runs to 16 residues. Germline V gene sequence: CDR1 MDHEN, CDR2 SYDVKM. The V and J genes are TRBV28 and TRBJ1-5; 7 nucleotides agree with TRBD1. The receptor was isolated from a woman in her forties or fifties with active or convalescent COVID-19. The sequenced sample was peripheral blood. This CDR3 is CASSLQGRGSNQPQHF. As DNA, the CDR3 is TGTGCCAGCAGTTTACAAGGCAGGGGGAGCAATCAGCCCCAGCATTTT.